Shown below are 30 T cell receptor beta chains from a single sample sequenced in a study of a mutant IDH1 vaccine in newly diagnosed glioma. Documented time point: week 35, safety follow-up. Every vaccination contained 300 ug of the mutant IDH1 20-mer peptide and was paired with topical imiquimod. The repertoire was sequenced with immunoSEQ multiplex PCR; TCRdb's copy has only in-frame clones and lacks some. Of tens of thousands of clones in the sample, roughly 86% were seen once. No antigen has been identified for these receptors. This material consisted of PBMCs, taken from a glioma patient whose treatment included an IDH1 peptide vaccine. The receptors were sampled from a man younger than 40 with glioma.

A remark on this clone: The germline gene is not matched at one end of the junction; a read error may be the cause. This chain joins TRBV6-5 and TRBJ2-5; no firm D call. The germline gives CDR1 MNHEY, CDR2 SVGAGI. The CDR3 is 13 residues long. CDR3 sequence (DNA): TGTGCCAGCAGCTACTCCGAAATAGAGACCCAGTACTTC. Translated: CASSYSEIETQYF.

The V gene is TRBV5-1, the J gene TRBJ2-2; perhaps TRBD1 as D (6 bases). V lost 4 bases and J lost 2, with 9 bases in between. The CDR3 contains 14 residues. Germline V CDR1 and CDR2: SGHRS, YFSETQ. The CDR3 region is CASSEDSNTGELFF. The CDR3 region has the DNA TGCGCCAGCAGCGAGGACAGCAACACCGGGGAGCTGTTTTTT.

This clone was seen more than once but under ten times. The CDR3 sequence: CASSSTGIGSEAFF. Written as DNA, the CDR3 is TGTGCCAGCAGTTCAACCGGGATCGGTTCTGAAGCTTTCTTT. The rearrangement uses TRBV6-6 and TRBJ1-1; D ambiguous. V was shortened by 4 bases and J by 6 bases, with 15 bases between the two germline ends. Germline V gene data show CDR1 as MNHNY and CDR2 as SVGAGI (reference sequence). The CDR3 covers 14 residues.

The chain uses TRBV6-4 and TRBJ1-5; 7 positions match TRBD1. V shed 3 bases, J shed 3 bases, and the junction held 5 bases outside the gene matches. CDR1 MRHNA and CDR2 SNTAGT come from the germline V gene. CDR3 size: 15 residues. The CDR3 nucleotides read TGTGCCAGCAGTGAATGGGGACAGCCCAATCAGCCCCAGCATTTT. It yields the protein CASSEWGQPNQPQHF.

This chain's CDR3 is CASSLGSGRSNEQFF. CDR3 nucleotide sequence: TGTGCCAGCAGCTTAGGTAGCGGGAGAAGTAATGAGCAGTTCTTC. The chain couples TRBV7-6 to TRBJ2-1; 9 bases are a match to TRBD2. The junction had 5 bases not matched to a gene; V was cut back by 1 base and J by 7 bases. This CDR3 region has 15 residues. In germline, CDR1 is SGHVS, CDR2 FNYEAQ.

The rearrangement links TRBV27 to TRBJ2-3; TRBD2 matches 8 bases. This CDR3 is 16 amino acids long. The trim removed 3 bases at V and 3 bases at J, leaving 8 bases unmatched. Germline CDR1 and CDR2: MNHEY and SMNVEV (reference sequence). The CDR3 nucleotides are TGTGCCAGCAGTTTTCAAGCGGGAGAGGGGACAGATACGCAGTATTTT. As protein: CASSFQAGEGTDTQYF.

This sequence joins TRBV4-1 and TRBJ2-1, with 16 bases identical to TRBD2. J lost 8 bases, V lost 1 base, and 8 bases had no gene match. The CDR3 is made up of 18 amino acids. CDR1 and CDR2 (germline): MGHRA, YSYEKL. CDR3 nucleotide sequence: TGCGCCAGCAGCCAAGTCGGGACTAGCGGGAGGGTTTCCGATGAGCAGTTCTTC. This sequence encodes CASSQVGTSGRVSDEQFF.

A single count supports this clone. The chain is built from TRBV7-8 and TRBJ1-5; D ambiguous. This CDR3 has 17 amino acids. V was trimmed by 1 base and J by 2 bases, leaving 15 bases between them. Germline CDR1 is SGHVS and CDR2 is FQNEAQ. CDR3 sequence reads: CASSLGVTNLGNQPQHF. The CDR3 DNA is TGTGCCAGCAGCTTAGGTGTGACGAACTTAGGCAATCAGCCCCAGCATTTT.

The chain links TRBV29-1 to TRBJ1-2; a weak D match, TRBD1 (5 bases). V was cut by 3 bases and J by 7 bases, with 9 bases left in between. CDR3 length equals 11 residues. CDR1 SQVTM and CDR2 ANQGSEA come from the germline V gene. The CDR3 loop reads CSVETVLGYTF. For the CDR3, the DNA is TGCAGCGTTGAGACAGTTCTTGGCTACACCTTC. The whole variable domain, remainder taken from reference TRBV29-1 and TRBJ1-2, is SAVISQKPSRDICQRGTSLTIQCQVDSQVTMMFWYRQQPGQSLTLIATANQGSEATYESGFVIDKFPISRPNLTFSTLTVSNMSPEDSSIYLCSVETVLGYTFGSGTRLTVV.

This clone was detected a few times. The rearrangement links TRBV6-5 to TRBJ1-2; TRBD1 matches at 9 bases. V shed 5 bases, J shed 2 bases, and the junction held 3 bases outside the gene matches. The length of the CDR3 is 14 residues. CDR1 is MNHEY, CDR2 SVGAGI, per germline. CDR3 bases: TGTGCCAGCAGTACTGGACAGGGGAACTATGGCTACACCTTC. As protein: CASSTGQGNYGYTF.

V and J are TRBV6-5 and TRBJ2-7; either TRBD1 or TRBD2 may supply D (5 bases each). CDR3 length equals 14 residues. Between the trimmed V and J ends, which lost 8 bases and 1 base, there was a span of 15 bases. CDR1 and CDR2 (germline): MNHEY, SVGAGI. The CDR3 protein is CASGAPGRSYEQYF. The CDR3 DNA sequence: TGTGCCAGCGGTGCTCCGGGACGATCCTACGAGCAGTACTTC.

V usage is TRBV6-6 and J usage is TRBJ2-1, with 11 bases identical to TRBD2. After removal of 5 bases from V and 3 bases from J, the junction contained 6 bases not matched to a gene. Germline values: CDR1 MNHNY, CDR2 SVGAGI (reference sequence). The CDR3 totals 16 residues. CDR3 nucleotide sequence: TGTGCCAGCAGTCCTCCGGGACTAGCGGACTACAATGAGCAGTTCTTC. Encoded protein: CASSPPGLADYNEQFF.

The chain employs TRBV5-1 and TRBJ2-7, with a weak D call TRBD2 (5 bases). CDR3 length equals 13 residues. Germline CDR1 and CDR2: SGHRS and YFSETQ. The germline V and J ends were trimmed by 0 bases and 3 bases, with 7 bases remaining between them. CDR3 nucleotide sequence: TGCGCCAGCAGCTTGGGGGAGCACTACGAGCAGTACTTC. Protein sequence: CASSLGEHYEQYF.

The rearrangement joins TRBV5-1 to TRBJ2-3; 10 bases match TRBD1. CDR3 length: 19 residues. V shed 0 bases, J shed 0 bases, and the junction held 10 bases outside the gene matches. Germline loops: CDR1 SGHRS, CDR2 YFSETQ. The CDR3 bases are TGCGCCAGCAGCTTGGCTCCTCCACCGGGACAGGGGAGCACAGATACGCAGTATTTT. It specifies CASSLAPPPGQGSTDTQYF. Variable domain in full (rest from reference TRBV5-1 and TRBJ2-3): KAGVTQTPRYLIKTRGQQVTLSCSPISGHRSVSWYQQTPGQGLQFLFEYFSETQRNKGNFPGRFSGRQFSNSRSEMNVSTLELGDSALYLCASSLAPPPGQGSTDTQYFGPGTRLTVL.

The rearrangement links TRBV9 to TRBJ2-2, with TRBD2 identical over 9 bases. Germline CDR1 is SGDLS and CDR2 is YYNGEE. The CDR3 has 19 residues. The V and J ends lost 0 bases and 4 bases, in that order; junction bases with no gene match: 13. This chain's CDR3 is CASSVEGVLSGSSTGELFF. Written as DNA, the CDR3 is TGTGCCAGCAGCGTAGAAGGGGTACTTAGCGGGAGTAGCACCGGGGAGCTGTTTTTT.

CDR3 sequence: CASSLSGYEQYF. The CDR3 DNA follows: TGTGCCAGCAGTTTATCAGGGTACGAGCAGTACTTC. The chain combines TRBV27 with TRBJ2-7; D not resolved. Germline CDR1 and CDR2: MNHEY and SMNVEV (reference sequence). V was pared by 0 bases and J by 4 bases, with 4 bases between. This CDR3 is built from 12 residues.

The chain has TRBV5-4 and TRBJ2-3; 7 nucleotides agree with TRBD2. In germline, CDR1 is SGHNT, CDR2 YYREEE (reference sequence). The V gene end was trimmed by 3 bases and the J gene end by 0 bases; junction bases not matched to a gene: 4. This CDR3 spans 15 amino acids. CDR3 region: CASSSGTISTDTQYF. CDR3 in DNA: TGTGCCAGCAGCTCCGGGACTATTAGCACAGATACGCAGTATTTT.

The gene calls are TRBV19 and TRBJ1-2; 7 bases align to TRBD1. The CDR3 has 15 residues. The trim removed 5 bases at V and 2 bases at J, leaving 8 bases unmatched. The germline V gene has CDR1 LNHDA and CDR2 SQIVND (reference sequence). The CDR3 region is CASSPWDRKNYGYTF. CDR3 sequence (DNA): TGTGCCAGTAGTCCCTGGGACAGAAAGAACTATGGCTACACCTTC.

V gene TRBV19 combines with J gene TRBJ2-3; 12 positions agree with TRBD2. The CDR3 has 16 residues. The germline V gene encodes CDR1 LNHDA and CDR2 SQIVND (reference sequence). The V gene end was trimmed by 5 bases and the J gene end by 1 base; junction bases not matched to a gene: 4. CDR3 coding DNA: TGTGCCAGTAGTCGACTAGCGGGAGATCGCACAGATACGCAGTATTTT. Protein: CASSRLAGDRTDTQYF.

The chain links TRBV5-1 to TRBJ1-1; 8 nucleotides align to TRBD1. The CDR3 spans 17 residues. Germline CDR1 is SGHRS and CDR2 is YFSETQ. V trimming: 5 bases; J trimming: 2 bases; junction bases outside the gene matches: 14. The CDR3 bases are TGCGCCAGCAGATTAACCCCCTTTGGACAGGGAAACACTGAAGCTTTCTTT. Translated, it gives CASRLTPFGQGNTEAFF.

The chain has TRBV27 and TRBJ2-1; 13 bases agree with TRBD2. The length of the CDR3 is 15 residues. Germline V gene lookup returns CDR1 MNHEY and CDR2 SMNVEV (reference sequence). Losses at the gene ends were 5 bases for V and 6 bases for J; bases not matched to a gene: 4. Here the CDR3 reads CASSTGTSGINEQFF. In DNA form, the CDR3 reads TGTGCCAGCAGTACCGGGACTAGCGGGATCAATGAGCAGTTCTTC.

This sequence joins TRBV4-1 and TRBJ2-7; 8 bases are shared with TRBD2. This CDR3 is built from 15 residues. Unmatched junction bases numbered 10, after V lost 5 bases and J lost 4 bases. The germline CDR1 and CDR2 sequences are MGHRA and YSYEKL. The DNA for the CDR3 is TGCGCCAGCAGCTCTTTATCGAGCGGGAGTTACGAGCAGTACTTC. It translates to CASSSLSSGSYEQYF.

The rearrangement links TRBV29-1 to TRBJ1-2, with D unclear. The germline V gene encodes CDR1 SQVTM and CDR2 ANQGSEA. The CDR3 contains 12 residues. Trimming left V 4 bases short and J 5 bases short, with 11 bases between. The CDR3 loop reads CSVGAATYGYTF. The CDR3 DNA is TGCAGCGTTGGCGCAGCGACGTATGGCTACACCTTC.

The chain uses TRBV19 and TRBJ1-2; weak D call: TRBD1 (5 bases). Trimming left V 3 bases short and J 2 bases short, with 22 bases between. The germline V gene has CDR1 LNHDA and CDR2 SQIVND (reference sequence). The CDR3 length is 18 residues. The CDR3, as DNA: TGTGCCAGTAGTATCTTAGGGTTCGGACAAACAGAGAACTATGGCTACACCTTC. Encoded protein: CASSILGFGQTENYGYTF.

V is TRBV27 and J is TRBJ2-1; 11 bases are a match to TRBD2. The CDR3 sequence is 17 residues long. Germline lookup yields CDR1 MNHEY and CDR2 SMNVEV (reference sequence). V dropped 2 bases and J dropped 0; count of bases not matched to a gene: 3. The CDR3 is CASSLSTSGGSYNEQFF. The DNA for the CDR3 is TGTGCCAGCAGTTTAAGTACTAGCGGGGGCTCCTACAATGAGCAGTTCTTC.

V gene TRBV27 combines with J gene TRBJ2-7; D may match TRBD1 or TRBD2 (6 bases each). CDR1 is MNHEY, CDR2 SMNVEV, per germline (reference sequence). V lost 5 bases and J lost 1, with 21 bases in between. There are 17 residues in the CDR3. The CDR3 region has the DNA TGTGCCAGCAGTACTCGGGCGCGACTAGGGGGTTCCTACGAGCAGTACTTC. It specifies CASSTRARLGGSYEQYF.

The V gene is TRBV7-9, the J gene TRBJ1-1; D uncertain. The CDR3 covers 12 residues. V lost 1 base to trimming and J lost 6 bases, with 6 bases between them. Per the germline V gene, CDR1 is SEHNR and CDR2 is FQNEAQ (reference sequence). The CDR3 bases are TGTGCCAGCAGCTTAGGCACTTCTGAAGCTTTCTTT. This gives the protein CASSLGTSEAFF.

V is TRBV5-1 and J is TRBJ2-7, with a tentative D call TRBD2 (5 bases). The CDR3 spans 16 residues. V was pared by 6 bases and J by 0 bases, with 19 bases between. CDR1 SGHRS and CDR2 YFSETQ come from the germline V gene. CDR3 protein: CASNTAGPSLSYEQYF. In DNA, the CDR3 is TGCGCCAGCAACACCGCGGGCCCATCCCTCTCCTACGAGCAGTACTTC. The whole variable domain, remainder taken from reference TRBV5-1 and TRBJ2-7, is KAGVTQTPRYLIKTRGQQVTLSCSPISGHRSVSWYQQTPGQGLQFLFEYFSETQRNKGNFPGRFSGRQFSNSRSEMNVSTLELGDSALYLCASNTAGPSLSYEQYFGPGTRLTVT.

This clone was counted only a few times. The chain links TRBV29-1 to TRBJ1-4; D gene unclear. This CDR3 is 15 amino acids long. The ends were cut back, 5 bases at V and 8 bases at J, with 21 bases in the middle. Germline V gene lookup returns CDR1 SQVTM and CDR2 ANQGSEA. CDR3 region: CSVRGAVQAAEKLFF. The CDR3 DNA sequence: TGCAGCGTTCGAGGAGCTGTCCAGGCAGCCGAAAAACTGTTTTTT.

V gene TRBV15 combines with J gene TRBJ2-6, with D unclear. The V end was cut by 4 bases, the J end by 3 bases, with 7 bases between. Germline lookup yields CDR1 LNHNV and CDR2 YYDKDF (reference sequence). This CDR3 region has 14 residues. As DNA, the CDR3 is TGTGCCACCAGCAAAATTGATGGGGCCAACGTCCTGACTTTC. Encoded protein: CATSKIDGANVLTF. Full variable domain (outside the CDR3, taken from reference TRBV15 and TRBJ2-6): DAMVIQNPRYQVTQFGKPVTLSCSQTLNHNVMYWYQQKSSQAPKLLFHYYDKDFNNEADTPDNFQSRRPNTSFCFLDIRSPGLGDTAMYLCATSKIDGANVLTFGAGSRLTVL.